Only a few counts were recorded for the clone carrying this T cell receptor (beta chain). Its antigen is still unknown. The data belong to a study of CD8 T cells in ankylosing spondylitis. Trimming cost V 4 bases and J 0 bases; bases outside gene matches: 13. The germline CDR1 and CDR2 sequences are MNHEY and SVGAGI. The CDR3 extends over 18 amino acids. TCR beta libraries were made by quantitative 5'-RACE with molecular barcodes. From the 5' RACE reads, TCRdb called clonotypes with MiXCR, one entry per CDR3 protein. The data contain roughly 200,000 distinct CDR3 sequences, under 30% of them seen just once; the ten biggest clones take up under 7%. Study conclusions and caveats: Relatively rare in peripheral blood, disease-linked clones were also CD8+. In ankylosing spondylitis patients, matched synovial fluid reportedly showed significant enrichment of disease-linked clones. One TCR beta motif, made up of about 8 highly homologous variants, appeared characteristic of ankylosing spondylitis blood.

Sequences were obtained from blood, either unsorted or a sorted T cell fraction (not recorded which). The chain carries TRBV6-5 and TRBJ2-3; TRBD1 agrees at 7 bases. The sequence came from a male donor with ankylosing spondylitis or in good health (not recorded which). The CDR3 sequence is CASSSTDHGTDSTDTQYF. The CDR3 DNA is TGTGCCAGCAGTTCGACGGACCATGGGACAGACAGCACAGATACGCAGTATTTT.